This paragraph covers one T cell receptor (beta chain) sequence. The PCR was carried out with 60 Vbeta primers and 13 Jbeta primers. Libraries were prepared by immunoSEQ multiplex PCR; TCRdb keeps only in-frame clonotypes and omits some of them. In the table there are some 190,000 clones, 74% of which are singletons. These data come from a study of cytomegalovirus exposure and HLA in healthy donors. Germline V gene sequence: CDR1 SNHLY, CDR2 FYNNEI. The V gene end was trimmed by 1 base and the J gene end by 5 bases; junction bases not matched to a gene: 2. The CDR3 is 14 amino acids. The clonotype was recovered from a woman under 40 in good health and CMV-seropositive. Sequenced input: PBMCs. The V call is TRBV2, the J call TRBJ2-5, with 9 bases lining up with TRBD2. CDR3 nucleotide sequence: TGTGCCAGCAGTGAAGATAGCGGGAGTGAGACCCAGTACTTC. Its protein product is CASSEDSGSETQYF.